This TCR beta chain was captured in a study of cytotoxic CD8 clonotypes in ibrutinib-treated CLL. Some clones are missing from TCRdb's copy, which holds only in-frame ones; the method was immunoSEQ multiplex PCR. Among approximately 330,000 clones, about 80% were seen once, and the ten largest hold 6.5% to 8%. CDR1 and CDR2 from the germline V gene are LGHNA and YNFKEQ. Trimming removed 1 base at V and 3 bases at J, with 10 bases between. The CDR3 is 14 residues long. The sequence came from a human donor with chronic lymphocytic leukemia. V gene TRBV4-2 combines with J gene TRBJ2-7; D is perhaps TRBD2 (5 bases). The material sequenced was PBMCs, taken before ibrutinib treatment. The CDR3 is CASSQGNRGYEQYF. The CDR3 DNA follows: TGTGCCAGCAGCCAAGGAAATCGGGGCTACGAGCAGTACTTC.